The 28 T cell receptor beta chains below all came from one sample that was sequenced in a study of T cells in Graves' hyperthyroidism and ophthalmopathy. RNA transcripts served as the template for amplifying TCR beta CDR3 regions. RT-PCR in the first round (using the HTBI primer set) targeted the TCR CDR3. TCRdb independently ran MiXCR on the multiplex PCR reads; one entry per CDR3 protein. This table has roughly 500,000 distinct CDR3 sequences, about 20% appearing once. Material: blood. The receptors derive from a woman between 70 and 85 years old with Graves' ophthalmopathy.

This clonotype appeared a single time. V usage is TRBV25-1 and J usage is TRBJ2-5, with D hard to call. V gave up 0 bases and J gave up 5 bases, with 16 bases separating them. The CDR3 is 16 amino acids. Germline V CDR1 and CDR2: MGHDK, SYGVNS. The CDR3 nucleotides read TGTGCCAGCAGTGAATATCTAGGTCCACTACGGGAGACCCAGTACTTC. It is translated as CASSEYLGPLRETQYF.

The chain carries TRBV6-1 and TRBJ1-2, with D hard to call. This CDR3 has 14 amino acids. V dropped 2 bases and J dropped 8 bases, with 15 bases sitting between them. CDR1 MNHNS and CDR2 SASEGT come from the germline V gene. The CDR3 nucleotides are TGTGCCAGCAGTGAATTTTCCTCGGGGTCGGGCTACACCTTC. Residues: CASSEFSSGSGYTF.

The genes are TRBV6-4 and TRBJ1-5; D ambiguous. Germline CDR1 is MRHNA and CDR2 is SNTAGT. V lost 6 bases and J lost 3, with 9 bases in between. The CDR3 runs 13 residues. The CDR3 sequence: CASSPSFNQPQHF. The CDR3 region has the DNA TGTGCCAGCAGCCCAAGTTTCAATCAGCCCCAGCATTTT.

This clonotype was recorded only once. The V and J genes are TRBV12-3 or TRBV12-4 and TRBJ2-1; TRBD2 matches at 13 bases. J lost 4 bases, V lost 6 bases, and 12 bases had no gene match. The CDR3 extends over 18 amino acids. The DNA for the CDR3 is TGTGCCAGCAGGACCGGGACTAGCGGGACAAAGGGGTACAATGAGCAGTTCTTC. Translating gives CASRTGTSGTKGYNEQFF.

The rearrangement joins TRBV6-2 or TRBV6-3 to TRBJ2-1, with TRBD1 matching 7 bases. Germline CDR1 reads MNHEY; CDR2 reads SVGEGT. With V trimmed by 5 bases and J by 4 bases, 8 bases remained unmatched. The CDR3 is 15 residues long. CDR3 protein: CASSQQGTRYNEQFF. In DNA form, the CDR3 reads TGTGCCAGCAGTCAACAGGGGACGAGGTACAATGAGCAGTTCTTC.

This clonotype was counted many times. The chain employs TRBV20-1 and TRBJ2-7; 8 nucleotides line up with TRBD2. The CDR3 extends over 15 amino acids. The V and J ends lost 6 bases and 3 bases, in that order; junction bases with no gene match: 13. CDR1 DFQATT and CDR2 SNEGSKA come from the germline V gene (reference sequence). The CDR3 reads CSARDGVAGIYEQYF. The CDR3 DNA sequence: TGCAGTGCGCGGGACGGAGTAGCGGGGATCTACGAGCAGTACTTC.

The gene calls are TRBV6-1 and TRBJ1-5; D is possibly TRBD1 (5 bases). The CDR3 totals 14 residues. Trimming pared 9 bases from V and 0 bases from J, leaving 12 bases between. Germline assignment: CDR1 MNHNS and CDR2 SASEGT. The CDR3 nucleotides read TGTGCCAGTGGGGACGTACATAGCAATCAGCCCCAGCATTTT. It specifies CASGDVHSNQPQHF.

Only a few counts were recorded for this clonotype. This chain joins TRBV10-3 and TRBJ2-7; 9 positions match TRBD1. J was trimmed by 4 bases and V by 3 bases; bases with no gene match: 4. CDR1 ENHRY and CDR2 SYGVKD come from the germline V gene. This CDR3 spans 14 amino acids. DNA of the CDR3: TGTGCCATCAGTGACGGACAGGGGTTTTACGAGCAGTACTTC. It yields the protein CAISDGQGFYEQYF.

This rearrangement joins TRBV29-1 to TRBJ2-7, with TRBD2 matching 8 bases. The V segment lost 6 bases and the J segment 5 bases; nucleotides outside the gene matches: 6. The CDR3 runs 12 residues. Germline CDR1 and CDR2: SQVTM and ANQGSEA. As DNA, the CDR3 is TGCAGCGTGAGCAGAGCGGGGGACGAGCAGTACTTC. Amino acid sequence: CSVSRAGDEQYF.

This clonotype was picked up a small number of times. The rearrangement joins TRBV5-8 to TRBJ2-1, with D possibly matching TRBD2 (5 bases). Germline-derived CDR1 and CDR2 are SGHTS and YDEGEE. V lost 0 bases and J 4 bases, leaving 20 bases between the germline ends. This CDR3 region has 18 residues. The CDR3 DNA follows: TGTGCCAGCAGCTTGGACTTTGGAAAAAGCGGAGTATACAATGAGCAGTTCTTC. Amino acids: CASSLDFGKSGVYNEQFF.

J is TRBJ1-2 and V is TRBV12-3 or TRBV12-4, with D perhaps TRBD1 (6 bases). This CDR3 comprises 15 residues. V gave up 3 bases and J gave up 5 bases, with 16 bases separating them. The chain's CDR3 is CASSLGGPLPYGYTF. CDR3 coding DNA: TGTGCCAGCAGTTTGGGGGGGCCCCTTCCATATGGCTACACCTTC.

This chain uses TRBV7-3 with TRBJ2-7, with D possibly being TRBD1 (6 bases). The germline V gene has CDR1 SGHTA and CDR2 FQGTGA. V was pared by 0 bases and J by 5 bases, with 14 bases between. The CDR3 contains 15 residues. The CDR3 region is CASSLTHQGYNEQYF. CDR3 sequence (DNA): TGTGCCAGCAGCTTAACCCATCAGGGGTACAACGAGCAGTACTTC.

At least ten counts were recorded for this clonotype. The CDR3, as DNA: TGTGCCAGCAGTGGGGGGTTCAATAGAGAGACCCAGTACTTC. Its translation is CASSGGFNRETQYF. The chain carries TRBV28 and TRBJ2-5; D possibly corresponds to TRBD2 (6 bases). The CDR3 has 14 amino acids. Trimming left V 5 bases short and J 4 bases short, with 14 bases between. Per germline, CDR1 MDHEN and CDR2 SYDVKM.

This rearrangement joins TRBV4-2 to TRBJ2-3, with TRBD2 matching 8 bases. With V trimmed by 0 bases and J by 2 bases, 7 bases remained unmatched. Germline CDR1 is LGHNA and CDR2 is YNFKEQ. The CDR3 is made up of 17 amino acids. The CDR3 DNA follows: TGTGCCAGCAGCCAAGATCCCCCGGGAGGGTACACAGATACGCAGTATTTT. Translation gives CASSQDPPGGYTDTQYF.

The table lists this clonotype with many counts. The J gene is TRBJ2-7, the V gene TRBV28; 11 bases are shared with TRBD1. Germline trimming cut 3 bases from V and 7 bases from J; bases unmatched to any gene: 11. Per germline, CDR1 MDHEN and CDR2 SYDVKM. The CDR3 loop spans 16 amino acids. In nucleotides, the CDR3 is TGTGCCAGCAGTTTTCATGGGACAGGGGGACGGGGTGAGCAGTACTTC. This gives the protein CASSFHGTGGRGEQYF.

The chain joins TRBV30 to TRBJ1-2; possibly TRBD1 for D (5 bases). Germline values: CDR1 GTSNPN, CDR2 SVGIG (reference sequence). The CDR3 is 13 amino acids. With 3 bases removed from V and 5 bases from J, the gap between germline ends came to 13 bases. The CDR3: CAWSLGGGYGYTF. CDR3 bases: TGTGCCTGGAGCTTGGGCGGGGGATATGGCTACACCTTC. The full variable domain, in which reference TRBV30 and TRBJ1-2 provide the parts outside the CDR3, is SQTIHQWPATLVQPVGSPLSLECTVEGTSNPNLYWYRQAAGRGLQLLFYSVGIGQISSEVPQNLSASRPQDRQFILSSKKLLLSDSGFYLCAWSLGGGYGYTFGSGTRLTVV.

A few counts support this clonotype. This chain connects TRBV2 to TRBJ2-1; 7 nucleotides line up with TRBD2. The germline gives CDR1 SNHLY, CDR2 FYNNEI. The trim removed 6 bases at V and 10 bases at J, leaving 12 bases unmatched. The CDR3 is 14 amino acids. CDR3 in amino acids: CASSGAPSGREQFF. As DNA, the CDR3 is TGTGCCAGCAGCGGGGCCCCTAGCGGCCGCGAGCAGTTCTTC.

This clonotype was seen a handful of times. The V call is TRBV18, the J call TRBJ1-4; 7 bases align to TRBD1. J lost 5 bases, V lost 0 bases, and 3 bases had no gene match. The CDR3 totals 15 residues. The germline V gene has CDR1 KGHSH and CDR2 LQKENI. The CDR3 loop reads CASSPPGQNNEKLFF. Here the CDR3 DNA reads TGTGCCAGCTCACCACCGGGACAGAACAATGAAAAACTGTTTTTT.

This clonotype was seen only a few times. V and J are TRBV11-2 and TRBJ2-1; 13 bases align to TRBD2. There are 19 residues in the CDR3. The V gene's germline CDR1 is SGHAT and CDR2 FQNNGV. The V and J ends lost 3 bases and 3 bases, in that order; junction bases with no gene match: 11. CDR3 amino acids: CASSFTPPRTSGSYNEQFF. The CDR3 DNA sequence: TGTGCCAGCAGCTTCACGCCGCCGAGGACTAGCGGGAGCTACAATGAGCAGTTCTTC.

The chain's CDR3 is CASSPNLAGGETQYF. The CDR3 DNA is TGCGCCAGCAGCCCCAACCTAGCGGGAGGCGAGACCCAGTACTTC. This rearrangement joins TRBV5-1 to TRBJ2-5, with 11 bases lining up with TRBD2. The germline gives CDR1 SGHRS, CDR2 YFSETQ. The CDR3 length is 15 residues. After removal of 4 bases from V and 5 bases from J, the junction contained 7 bases not matched to a gene.

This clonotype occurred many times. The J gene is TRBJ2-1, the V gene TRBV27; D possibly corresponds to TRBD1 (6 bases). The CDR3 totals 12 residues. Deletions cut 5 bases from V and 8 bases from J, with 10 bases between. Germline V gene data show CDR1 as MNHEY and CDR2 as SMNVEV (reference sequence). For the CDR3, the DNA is TGTGCCAGCAGTCGCAGGGGACATGAGCAGTTCTTC. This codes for CASSRRGHEQFF.

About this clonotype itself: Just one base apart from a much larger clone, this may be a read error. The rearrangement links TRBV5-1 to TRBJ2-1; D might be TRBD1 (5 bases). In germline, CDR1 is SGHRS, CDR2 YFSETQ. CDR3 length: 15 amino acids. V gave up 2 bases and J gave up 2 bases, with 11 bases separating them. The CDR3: CASSFGRGTYNEQFF. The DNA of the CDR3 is TGCGCCAGCAGCTTCGGAAGGGGCACCTACAATGAGCAGTTCTTC.

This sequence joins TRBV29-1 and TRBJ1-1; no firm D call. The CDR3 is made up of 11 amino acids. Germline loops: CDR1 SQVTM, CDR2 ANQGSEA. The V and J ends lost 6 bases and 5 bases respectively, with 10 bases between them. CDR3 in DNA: TGCAGCGTATTAGGAGGGACTGAAGCTTTCTTT. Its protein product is CSVLGGTEAFF.

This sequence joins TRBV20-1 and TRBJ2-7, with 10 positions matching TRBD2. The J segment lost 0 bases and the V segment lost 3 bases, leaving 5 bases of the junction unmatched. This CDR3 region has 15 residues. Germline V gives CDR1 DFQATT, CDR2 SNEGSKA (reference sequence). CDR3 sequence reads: CSASFSGRYSYEQYF. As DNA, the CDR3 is TGCAGTGCTAGTTTTAGCGGGAGGTACTCCTACGAGCAGTACTTC.

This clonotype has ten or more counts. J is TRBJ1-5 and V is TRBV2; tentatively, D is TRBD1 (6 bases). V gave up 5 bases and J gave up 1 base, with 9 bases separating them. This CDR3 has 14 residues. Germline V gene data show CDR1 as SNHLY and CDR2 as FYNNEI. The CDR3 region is CASSTGLSNQPQHF. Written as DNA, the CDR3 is TGTGCCAGCAGTACAGGGTTAAGCAATCAGCCCCAGCATTTT.

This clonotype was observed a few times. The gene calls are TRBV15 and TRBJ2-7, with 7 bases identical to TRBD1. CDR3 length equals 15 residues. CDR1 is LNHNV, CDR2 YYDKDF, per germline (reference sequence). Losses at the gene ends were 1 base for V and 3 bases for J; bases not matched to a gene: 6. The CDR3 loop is CATSRVRGGIYEQYF. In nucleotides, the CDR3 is TGTGCCACCAGCAGAGTACGAGGGGGCATCTACGAGCAGTACTTC.

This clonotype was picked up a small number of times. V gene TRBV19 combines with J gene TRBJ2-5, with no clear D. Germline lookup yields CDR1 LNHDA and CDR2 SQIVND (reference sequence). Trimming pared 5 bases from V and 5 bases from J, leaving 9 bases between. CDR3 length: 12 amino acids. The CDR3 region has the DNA TGTGCCAGTAGTGTAGCCGGCGAGACCCAGTACTTC. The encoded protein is CASSVAGETQYF. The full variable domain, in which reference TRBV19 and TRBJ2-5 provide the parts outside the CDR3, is DGGITQSPKYLFRKEGQNVTLSCEQNLNHDAMYWYRQDPGQGLRLIYYSQIVNDFQKGDIAEGYSVSREKKESFPLTVTSAQKNPTAFYLCASSVAGETQYFGPGTRLLVL.

In DNA form, the CDR3 reads TGTGCCAGCAGCCCGGACTGGGTACAGGCCGGGGAGCTGTTTTTT. It translates to CASSPDWVQAGELFF. The chain carries TRBV3-1 and TRBJ2-2, with D perhaps assigned TRBD1 or TRBD2 (5 bases each). Trimming left V 4 bases short and J 6 bases short, with 15 bases between. This CDR3 has 15 residues. The germline CDR1 and CDR2 sequences are LGHDT and YNNKEL (reference sequence).